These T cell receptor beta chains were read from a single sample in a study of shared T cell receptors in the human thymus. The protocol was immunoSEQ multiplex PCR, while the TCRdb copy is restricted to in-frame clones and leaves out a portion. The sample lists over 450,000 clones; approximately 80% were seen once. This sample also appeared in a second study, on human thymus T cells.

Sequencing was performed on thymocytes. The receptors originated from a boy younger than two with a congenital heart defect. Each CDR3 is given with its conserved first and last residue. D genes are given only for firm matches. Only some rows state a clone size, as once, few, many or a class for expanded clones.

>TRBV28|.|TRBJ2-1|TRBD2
TGTGCCAGCAGTCTTTCCCCGGGACTAGCGGGCTACAATGAGCAGTTCTTC
CASSLSPGLAGYNEQFF
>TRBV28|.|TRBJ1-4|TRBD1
TGTGCCAGCAGTTTTCCGGGACAGTACGCAACTAATGAAAAACTGTTTTTT
CASSFPGQYATNEKLFF
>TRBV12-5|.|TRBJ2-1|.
TGTGCTAGTGCCTCCCACTCCGGGGACTCCTACAATGAGCAGTTCTTC
CASASHSGDSYNEQFF
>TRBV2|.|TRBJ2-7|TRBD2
TGTGCCAGCAGCGCTTCTATGACTAGCGGGAGCTCCTACGAGCAGTACTTC
CASSASMTSGSSYEQYF
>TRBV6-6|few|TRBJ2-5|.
TGTGCCAGCAGTTACAGGGGGGAGACCCAGTACTTC
CASSYRGETQYF
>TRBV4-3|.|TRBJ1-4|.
TGCGCCAGCAGCTCTGCAACTAATGAAAAACTGTTTTTT
CASSSATNEKLFF
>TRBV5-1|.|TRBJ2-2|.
TGCGCCAGCAGCTTGGGGGGCCCTGGGAACACCGGGGAGCTGTTTTTT
CASSLGGPGNTGELFF
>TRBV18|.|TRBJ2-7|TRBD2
TGTGCCAGCTCCCCCGCCCCCAGCGGGAGTCCGTACGAGCAGTACTTC
CASSPAPSGSPYEQYF
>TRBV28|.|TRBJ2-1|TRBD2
TGTGCCAGCAGTTTAGGGGGGACTAGCGGCCCACACTCCTACAATGAGCAGTTCTTC
CASSLGGTSGPHSYNEQFF
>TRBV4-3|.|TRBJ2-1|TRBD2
TGCGCCAGCAGCCGGGAACTTAGCGGGAGCCCCTACAATGAGCAGTTCTTC
CASSRELSGSPYNEQFF
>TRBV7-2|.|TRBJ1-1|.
TGTGCCAGCAGCTCACCCGGGAACACTGAAGCTTTCTTT
CASSSPGNTEAFF
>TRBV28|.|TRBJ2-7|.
TGTGCCAGCAGTTTCTTGGCGCAGGTTTCCCACGAGCAGTACTTC
CASSFLAQVSHEQYF
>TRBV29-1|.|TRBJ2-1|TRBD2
TGCAGCGTTGAGGCAGCCGGGACTAGCGGGAGTTGGAATGAGCAGTTCTTC
CSVEAAGTSGSWNEQFF
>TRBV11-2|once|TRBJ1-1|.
TGTGCCAGCAGCTACCCTTCTACAGGGAACACTGAAGCTTTCTTT
CASSYPSTGNTEAFF
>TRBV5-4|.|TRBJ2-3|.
TGTGCCAGCAGCTTTCGTGAGAAGACTACCACAGATACGCAGTATTTT
CASSFREKTTTDTQYF
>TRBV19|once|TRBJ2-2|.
TGTGCCAGTAGTCCCTTTCAGGGGTGGGAGCTGTTTTTT
CASSPFQGWELFF
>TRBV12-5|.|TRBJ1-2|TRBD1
TGTGCTAGTGGTTTCCTACGGGACAGGGGCCCTCCCCTCTATGGCTACACCTTC
CASGFLRDRGPPLYGYTF
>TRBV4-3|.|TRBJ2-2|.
TGCGCCAGCAGCCTTCGGAGGTACCCAACCCCCGGGGAGCTGTTTTTT
CASSLRRYPTPGELFF
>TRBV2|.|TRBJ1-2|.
TGTGCCAGCAGTGAAAGGTGGGACCGGGACACGACCTACTATGGCTACACCTTC
CASSERWDRDTTYYGYTF
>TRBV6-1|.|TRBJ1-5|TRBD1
TGTGCCAGCAGTGAAGAAGGGGGCAGGGCTTCCAATCAGCCCCAGCATTTT
CASSEEGGRASNQPQHF
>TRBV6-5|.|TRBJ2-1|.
TGTGCCAGCACTGGGGGCCCGGCGGGCAATGAGCAGTTCTTC
CASTGGPAGNEQFF
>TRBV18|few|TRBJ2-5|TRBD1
TGTGCCAGCTCCCACAGACAGGGACAGAAATGCCAAGAGACCCAGTACTTC
CASSHRQGQKCQETQYF
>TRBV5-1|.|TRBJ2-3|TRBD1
TGCGCCAGCAGCCGCCTACAGGGGGCGTTTTTTAGCACAGATACGCAGTATTTT
CASSRLQGAFFSTDTQYF
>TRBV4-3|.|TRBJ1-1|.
TGCGCCAGCACCCCCGACAGGCAGAACACTGAAGCTTTCTTT
CASTPDRQNTEAFF
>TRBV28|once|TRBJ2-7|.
TGTGCCAGCAGTGCTAGAGTTCCCCTCTACGAGCAGTACTTC
CASSARVPLYEQYF
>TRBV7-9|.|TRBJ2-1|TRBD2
TGTGCCAGCAGCTTAGCCAGCGGGACTACATACAATGAGCAGTTCTTC
CASSLASGTTYNEQFF
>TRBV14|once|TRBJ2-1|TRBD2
TGTGCCAGCAGCCAAGTCGGCGGGAGGGCCCTCAATGAGCAGTTCTTC
CASSQVGGRALNEQFF
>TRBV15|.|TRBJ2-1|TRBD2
TGTGCCACCAGCACCGAGGAATATCCTAGCGGTAGGGCGATAGAGCAGTTCTTC
CATSTEEYPSGRAIEQFF
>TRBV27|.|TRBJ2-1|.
TGTGCCAGCAGCCTAGACCCATACAATGAGCAGTTCTTC
CASSLDPYNEQFF
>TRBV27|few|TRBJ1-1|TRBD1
TGTGCCAGCAGTTCCGACAGGGAGCGAGCTTTCTTT
CASSSDRERAFF
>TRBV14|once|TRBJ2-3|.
TGTGCCAGCAGCCGTCGCCGGGAGCCCCCTGGCACAGATACGCAGTATTTT
CASSRRREPPGTDTQYF
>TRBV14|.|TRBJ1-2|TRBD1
TGTGCCAGCAGCGGGCGGACAGGGCACTATGGCTACACCTTC
CASSGRTGHYGYTF
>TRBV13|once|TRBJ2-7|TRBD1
TGTGCCAGCAACCCGACAGGGGCCAAGGGCGAGCAGTACTTC
CASNPTGAKGEQYF
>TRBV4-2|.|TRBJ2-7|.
TGTGCCAGCAGCCAAAGCCGTCGGGGGGCGACCTACGAGCAGTACTTC
CASSQSRRGATYEQYF
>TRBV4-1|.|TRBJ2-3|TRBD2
TGCGCCAGCAGCCGGACTAGCGGTACCACAGATACGCAGTATTTT
CASSRTSGTTDTQYF
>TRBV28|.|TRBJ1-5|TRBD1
TGTGCCAGCAGACCCGGGACAGGGGATTCCCATAGCAATCAGCCCCAGCATTTT
CASRPGTGDSHSNQPQHF
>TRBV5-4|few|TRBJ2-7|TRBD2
TGTGCCAGCAGCTTGGTGGACGTACAAGCGGGAGGTTCCTACGAGCAGTACTTC
CASSLVDVQAGGSYEQYF
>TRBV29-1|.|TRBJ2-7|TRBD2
TGCAGCGTTGTTAAAGGGACTAGCGGGCGCGTCAATCCCTACGAGCAGTACTTC
CSVVKGTSGRVNPYEQYF
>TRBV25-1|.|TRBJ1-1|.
TGTGCCAGCAGTGACTCGCGCACTGAAGCTTTCTTT
CASSDSRTEAFF
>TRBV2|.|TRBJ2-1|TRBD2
TGTGCCAGCAGTGAAGGTCCTAGCGGGAGATCGGATGAGCAGTTCTTC
CASSEGPSGRSDEQFF
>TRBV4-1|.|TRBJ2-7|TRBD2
TGCGCCAGCAGCCAGGAGACTAGCGAGTACGAGCAGTACTTC
CASSQETSEYEQYF
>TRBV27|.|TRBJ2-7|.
.
CASSFRARVYEQYF
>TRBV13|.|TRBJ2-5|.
TGTGCCAGCAGCCGAGGGGGTGGAGAGACCCAGTACTTC
CASSRGGGETQYF
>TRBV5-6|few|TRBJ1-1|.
TGTGCCAGCAGCGTCTCAGGGGAAGGGACTGAAGCTTTCTTT
CASSVSGEGTEAFF
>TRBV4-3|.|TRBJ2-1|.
TGCGCCAGCAGCCAAGATTGTAACAGGGATCATGAGCAGTTCTTC
CASSQDCNRDHEQFF
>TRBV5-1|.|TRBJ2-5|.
TGCGCCAGCAGCCTGGCGGGATGGCAAGAGACCCAGTACTTC
CASSLAGWQETQYF
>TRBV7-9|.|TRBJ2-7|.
TGTGCCAGCAGCTTTCTGGGGGTGCGGGACAGACCCTACGAGCAGTACTTC
CASSFLGVRDRPYEQYF
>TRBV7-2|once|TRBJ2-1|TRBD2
TGTGCCAGCAGCTTAGCCTGGACTAGCGGGAGGGGGAACTCCTACAATGAGCAGTTCTTC
CASSLAWTSGRGNSYNEQFF
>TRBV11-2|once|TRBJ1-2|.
TGTGCCAGCAGCCAAGATATTCCCCGACAGACGGGAGATGGCTACACCTTC
CASSQDIPRQTGDGYTF
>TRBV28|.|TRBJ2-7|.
TGTGCCAGCAGCCTACGGGACTTCGCCTACGAGCAGTACTTC
CASSLRDFAYEQYF
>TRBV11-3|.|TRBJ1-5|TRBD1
TGTGCCAGCAGCTCTCATCCGGGACAGGGGGGCTATAGCAATCAGCCCCAGCATTTT
CASSSHPGQGGYSNQPQHF
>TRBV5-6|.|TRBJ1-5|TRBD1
TGTGCCAGCAGCTTGGGGGTGACAGGGGAGGGTTATAGCAATCAGCCCCAGCATTTT
CASSLGVTGEGYSNQPQHF
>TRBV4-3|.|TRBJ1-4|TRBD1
TGCGCCAGCAGCCAGTGGGACAGGGGGCTGACTAATGAAAAACTGTTTTTT
CASSQWDRGLTNEKLFF
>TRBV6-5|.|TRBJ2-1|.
TGTGCCAGCAGTTACTTTGGCGGAGCCTCCACCAATGAGCAGTTCTTC
CASSYFGGASTNEQFF
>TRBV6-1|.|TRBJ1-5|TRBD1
TGTGCCAGCAGTGAAGAAAGAATAGGGACAGGGGGCCACAATCAGCCCCAGCATTTT
CASSEERIGTGGHNQPQHF